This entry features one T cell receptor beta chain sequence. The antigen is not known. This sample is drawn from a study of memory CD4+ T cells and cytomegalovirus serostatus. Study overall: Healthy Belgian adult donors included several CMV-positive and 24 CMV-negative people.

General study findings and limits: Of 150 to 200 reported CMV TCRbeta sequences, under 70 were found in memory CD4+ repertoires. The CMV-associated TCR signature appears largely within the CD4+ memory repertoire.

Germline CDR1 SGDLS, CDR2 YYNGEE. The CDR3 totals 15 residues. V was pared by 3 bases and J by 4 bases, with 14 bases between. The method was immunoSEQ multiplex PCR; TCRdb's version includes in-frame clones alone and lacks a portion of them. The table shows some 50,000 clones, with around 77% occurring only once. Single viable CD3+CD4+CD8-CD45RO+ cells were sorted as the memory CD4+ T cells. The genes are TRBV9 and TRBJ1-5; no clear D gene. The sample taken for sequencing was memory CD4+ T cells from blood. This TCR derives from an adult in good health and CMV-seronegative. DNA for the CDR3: TGTGCCAGCAGCGAGACCGGGGATAGAAATCAGCCCCAGCATTTT. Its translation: CASSETGDRNQPQHF.